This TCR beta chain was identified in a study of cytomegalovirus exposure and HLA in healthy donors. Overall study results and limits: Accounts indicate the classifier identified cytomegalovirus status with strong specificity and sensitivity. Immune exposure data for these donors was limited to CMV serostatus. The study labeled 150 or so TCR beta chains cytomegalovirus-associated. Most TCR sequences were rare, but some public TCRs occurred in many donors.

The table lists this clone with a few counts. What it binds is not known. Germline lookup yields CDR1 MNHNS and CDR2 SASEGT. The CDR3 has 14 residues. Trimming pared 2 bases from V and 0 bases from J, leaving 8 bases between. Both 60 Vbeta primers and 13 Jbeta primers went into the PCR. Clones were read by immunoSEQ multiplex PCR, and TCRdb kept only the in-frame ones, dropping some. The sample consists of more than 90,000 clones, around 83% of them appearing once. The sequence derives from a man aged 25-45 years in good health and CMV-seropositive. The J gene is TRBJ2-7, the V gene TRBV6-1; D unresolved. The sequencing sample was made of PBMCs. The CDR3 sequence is CASSEQATSYEQYF. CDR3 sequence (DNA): TGTGCCAGCAGTGAACAGGCCACCTCCTACGAGCAGTACTTC.